The source of this T cell receptor (beta chain) is a study of T-cell reconstitution after alpha-beta-depleted transplantation in children. Germline loops: CDR1 KGHDR, CDR2 SFDVKD. There are 15 residues in the CDR3. V was clipped by 2 bases and J by 4 bases; unmatched bases: 6. The sample holds a few counts of this clonotype. Its cognate antigen is unknown. Preparation of the TCRbeta library was carried out with unique molecular identifiers. A single record per CDR3 protein comes from TCRdb applying MiXCR to the PCR reads. The sample yields fewer than 1 million distinct CDR3 sequences, about 15% seen once. Study-wide points: Surviving recipient T cells and thymic progenitors underlay high day-60 TCRbeta diversity in some patients. The authors attributed T-cell counts and diversity one year after transplant mostly to newly produced T cells. Alpha-beta T cells present about two months after transplant were reported to originate from several hundred expanded graft clones.

The sample in question was PBMCs, mostly from graft donor cells, obtained 360 days after TCRalphabeta/CD19-depleted stem cell transplant. This clonotype was obtained from a male patient between 5 and 17 years old who had a stem cell transplant for acute lymphoblastic leukemia, so the T cells may come from the graft donor. The chain couples TRBV24-1 to TRBJ2-5; TRBD1 matches 7 bases. CDR3 loop: CATSDSQTGSETQYF. DNA for the CDR3: TGTGCCACCAGTGATTCCCAGACAGGGTCAGAGACCCAGTACTTC.